A selection of T cell receptor beta chains follows, all from one sample in a study of T-cell reconstitution after alpha-beta-depleted transplantation in children. TCRdb ran MiXCR on the PCR reads and lists one entry per CDR3 protein. The sample consists of 200,000 to 250,000 distinct CDR3 sequences, 12% of them appearing once. The sample here was PBMCs from the stem cell graft donor, taken from the stem cell graft. These receptors were obtained from a human donor who donated a stem cell graft to a child with acute lymphoblastic leukemia. Both conserved end residues are part of each CDR3. The D gene is left open where the match is weak. Only part of the rows carry a size: once, few, many, or a class if the clone is expanded.

many,TRBD2,TRBV5-5,TRBJ2-7,CASSLRREVSYEQYF,TGTGCCAGCAGCTTGAGGCGGGAGGTATCCTACGAGCAGTACTTC
.,.,TRBV5-6,TRBJ2-7,CASSATRAYEQYF,TGTGCCAGCAGCGCCACGCGGGCCTACGAGCAGTACTTC
many,.,TRBV2,TRBJ1-5,CASSEVERSQPQHF,TGTGCCAGCAGTGAAGTAGAACGAAGTCAGCCCCAGCATTTT
.,.,TRBV19,TRBJ2-7,CASSNQGRLSLGEQYF,TGTGCCAGTAGCAATCAAGGGCGACTTTCCCTGGGCGAGCAGTACTTC
.,TRBD2,TRBV12-3/TRBV12-4,TRBJ2-2,CASSPFTSDGNTGELFF,TGTGCCAGCAGCCCCTTTACTAGCGATGGTAACACCGGGGAGCTGTTTTTT
many,TRBD1,TRBV2,TRBJ1-2,CASSGDREGGYTF,TGTGCCAGCAGTGGAGACAGGGAGGGCGGCTACACCTTC
many,TRBD2,TRBV19,TRBJ2-1,CASSLWTSGGSAEQFF,TGTGCCAGTAGTCTTTGGACTAGCGGGGGCTCTGCGGAGCAGTTCTTC
many,.,TRBV29-1,TRBJ2-2,CSGGSLGSGELFF,TGCAGCGGCGGTAGTCTAGGCAGCGGGGAGCTGTTTTTT
many,.,TRBV10-2,TRBJ1-5,CASSRWRYGSNQPQHF,TGCGCCAGCAGTCGTTGGCGTTACGGGAGCAATCAGCCCCAGCATTTT
many,.,TRBV7-3,TRBJ1-1,CASSAQGSWTEAFF,TGTGCCAGCAGCGCACAGGGATCTTGGACTGAAGCTTTCTTT
many,.,TRBV18,TRBJ1-5,CASSNQSGRGQPQHF,TGTGCCAGCTCGAACCAGTCGGGGAGAGGTCAGCCCCAGCATTTT
.,.,TRBV7-2,TRBJ2-5,CASSLVGIRETQYF,TGTGCCAGCAGCTTAGTGGGCATTCGAGAGACCCAGTACTTC
many,.,TRBV29-1,TRBJ2-1,CSVEDRGRSNSYNEQFF,TGCAGCGTTGAAGATCGGGGACGATCAAACTCCTACAATGAGCAGTTCTTC
many,.,TRBV29-1,TRBJ2-3,CSVGASDNADTQYF,TGCAGCGTTGGAGCTAGCGACAACGCAGATACGCAGTATTTT
many,.,TRBV12-3/TRBV12-4,TRBJ1-5,CASSPSGSSNQPQHF,TGTGCCAGCAGTCCGTCAGGGAGTAGCAATCAGCCCCAGCATTTT
many,.,TRBV12-3/TRBV12-4,TRBJ1-1,CASTQSRGTEAFF,TGTGCCAGCACCCAGTCGAGGGGTACTGAAGCTTTCTTT
many,TRBD1,TRBV29-1,TRBJ2-7,CSVPGDSSYEQYF,TGCAGCGTCCCAGGGGACAGCTCCTACGAGCAGTACTTC
many,TRBD1,TRBV12-3/TRBV12-4,TRBJ2-2,CATKIRDRRRTGELFF,TGTGCCACAAAAATCCGGGACAGGAGGCGTACCGGGGAGCTGTTTTTT
few,.,TRBV27,TRBJ2-2,CASTPRTNTGELFF,TGTGCCAGCACCCCTCGGACGAACACCGGGGAGCTGTTTTTT
many,.,TRBV9,TRBJ2-3,CASGEADTQYF,TGTGCCAGCGGGGAGGCAGATACGCAGTATTTT
.,.,TRBV10-1,TRBJ1-1,CASPLMMNTEAFF,TGCGCCAGCCCACTTATGATGAACACTGAAGCTTTCTTT
many,.,TRBV11-2,TRBJ2-5,CASSPLTGVLETQYF,TGTGCCAGCAGCCCGCTAACGGGGGTTTTGGAGACCCAGTACTTC
many,TRBD1,TRBV5-5,TRBJ2-7,CASSFGQASSYEQYF,TGTGCCAGCAGCTTCGGACAGGCGAGCTCCTACGAGCAGTACTTC
many,.,TRBV20-1,TRBJ2-1,CSALGANEQFF,TGCAGTGCCCTGGGGGCCAATGAGCAGTTCTTC
few,TRBD2,TRBV18,TRBJ2-5,CASSPLTSGSMVYQETQYF,TGTGCCAGCTCACCATTGACTAGCGGGAGTATGGTGTACCAAGAGACCCAGTACTTC
many,.,TRBV21-1,TRBJ2-7,CASSGHRGNYEQYF,TGTGCCAGCAGCGGACACAGGGGAAACTACGAGCAGTACTTC
many,TRBD1,TRBV6-1,TRBJ2-2,CASSDTDVRDRRTGELFF,TGTGCCAGCAGTGATACCGATGTACGGGACAGGAGGACCGGGGAGCTGTTTTTT
.,.,TRBV4-3,TRBJ2-7,CASSQWQPGRGSSYEQYF,TGCGCCAGCAGCCAATGGCAGCCGGGGCGGGGTTCATCCTACGAGCAGTACTTC
many,.,TRBV28,TRBJ1-1,CASSVSDGNTEAFF,TGTGCCAGCAGTGTCTCGGACGGGAACACTGAAGCTTTCTTT
many,TRBD2,TRBV4-2,TRBJ2-7,CASSLKLAESYEQYF,TGTGCCAGCAGCCTGAAACTAGCGGAGTCCTACGAGCAGTACTTC
many,.,TRBV5-6,TRBJ1-4,CASSPGPVLGEKLFF,TGTGCCAGCAGCCCGGGACCGGTCTTAGGTGAAAAACTGTTTTTT
many,TRBD1,TRBV7-2,TRBJ1-2,CASSQQGHYGYTF,TGTGCCAGCAGCCAACAGGGGCATTATGGCTACACCTTC
many,.,TRBV6-2/TRBV6-3,TRBJ1-5,CASTDLPINSNQPQHF,TGTGCCAGCACCGATCTACCGATCAATAGCAATCAGCCCCAGCATTTT
many,.,TRBV12-3/TRBV12-4,TRBJ1-5,CASSPGEGWNQPQHF,TGTGCCAGCAGTCCTGGGGAGGGATGGAATCAGCCCCAGCATTTT
once,.,TRBV5-5,TRBJ2-1,CASSWKYNEQFF,TGTGCCAGCAGCTGGAAGTACAATGAGCAGTTCTTC
.,TRBD1,TRBV5-1,TRBJ2-7,CASSPDTSTGFRTAEQYF,TGCGCCAGCAGCCCAGACACATCGACAGGGTTTAGGACGGCCGAGCAGTACTTC
many,.,TRBV2,TRBJ1-1,CASLIEVEAFF,TGTGCCAGCCTTATAGAGGTTGAAGCTTTCTTT